These 17 T cell receptor beta chains share one sample of origin, sequenced in a study of glioma-infiltrating T cells. Amplification of TCR alpha and beta CDR3 regions from RNA used iRepertoire nested multiplex PCR. MiXCR, run by TCRdb on the multiplex PCR reads, gives a single entry per CDR3 protein. Here the sample spans around 170,000 distinct CDR3 sequences, around 40% being singletons. The material sequenced was glioma tissue, nonneoplastic brain tissue, or PBMCs (not recorded which). These receptors were taken from a human donor with low-grade glioma or glioblastoma, undergoing nonglioma brain surgery, or in good health (not recorded which).

The chain employs TRBV5-1 and TRBJ2-7; perhaps TRBD2 as D (6 bases). V shed 4 bases and J shed 4 bases, with 15 bases lying between them. The germline V gene encodes CDR1 SGHRS and CDR2 YFSETQ. The CDR3 is 14 residues long. The CDR3, as DNA: TGCGCCAGCAGCCTCGGGAGCGGTTCGTACGAGCAGTACTTC. This sequence encodes CASSLGSGSYEQYF. The entire variable domain, with the rest obtained from reference TRBV5-1 and TRBJ2-7, is as follows: KAGVTQTPRYLIKTRGQQVTLSCSPISGHRSVSWYQQTPGQGLQFLFEYFSETQRNKGNFPGRFSGRQFSNSRSEMNVSTLELGDSALYLCASSLGSGSYEQYFGPGTRLTVT.

Written as DNA, the CDR3 is TGTGCCAGCAGCGAAACTAGCCATCAAGAGACCCAGTACTTC. Encoded protein: CASSETSHQETQYF. The V call is TRBV14, the J call TRBJ2-7; a weak D match, TRBD2 (6 bases). The J call may be mistaken, given a closer DNA end match to TRBJ2-5. Germline CDR1 reads SGHDN; CDR2 reads FVKESK. The CDR3 totals 14 residues.

In this sample, this clonotype turned up a few times. The CDR3 loop reads CASEVNRRDTQYF. The CDR3 bases are TGTGCCAGCGAGGTCAACCGGAGAGATACGCAGTATTTT. This rearrangement joins TRBV2 to TRBJ2-3; D is unresolved. The germline gives CDR1 SNHLY, CDR2 FYNNEI. The CDR3 length is 13 residues. Trimming stripped 8 bases from V and 5 bases from J, with 14 bases between.

This clonotype was seen a handful of times. It may be a read error: a sequence one base away is much more abundant. The chain employs TRBV20-1 and TRBJ1-6; possible D gene TRBD1, 5 bases. In germline, CDR1 is DFQATT, CDR2 SNEGSKA (reference sequence). The CDR3 covers 14 residues. Trimming shortened V by 4 bases and J by 7 bases, and 14 bases separated the two germline ends. The CDR3 is CSAIGGTGNSPLHF. CDR3 nucleotide sequence: TGCAGTGCTATAGGAGGGACGGGGAATTCACCCCTCCACTTT.

This clonotype was seen at least ten times. The J gene is TRBJ2-1, the V gene TRBV20-1; D may be TRBD2 (6 bases). This CDR3 has 11 residues. V was clipped by 5 bases and J by 9 bases, with 11 bases between them. Germline CDR1 reads DFQATT; CDR2 reads SNEGSKA (reference sequence). CDR3 in amino acids: CSAGGPGEQFF. The CDR3 DNA is TGCAGTGCTGGAGGGCCGGGTGAGCAGTTCTTC.

As for this clonotype: Since a much larger clone is just one base distant, this may be a read error. The V and J genes are TRBV28 and TRBJ2-7; TRBD1 agrees at 7 bases. The CDR3 is 14 amino acids. Germline lookup yields CDR1 MDHEN and CDR2 SYDVKM. CDR3 protein: CASSQGQIQETQHF. CDR3 DNA: TGTGCCAGCAGTCAGGGACAGATCCAAGAGACCCAGCACTTC.

For this clonotype: This may arise from a read error, as a much more abundant clone is one base away. The rearrangement joins TRBV28 to TRBJ2-1; D is unresolved. The CDR3 loop spans 14 amino acids. Germline V gene lookup returns CDR1 MDHEN and CDR2 SYDVKM. Trimming took 10 bases from V and 2 from J, leaving 15 bases between them. The chain's CDR3 is CAKGSRNTYNEQFF. The CDR3 coding sequence is TGTGCCAAAGGAAGCAGAAACACCTACAATGAGCAGTTCTTC.

This clonotype was found many times. The CDR3 is CASSLSGPGFYEQYF. CDR3 nucleotides: TGTGCCAGCAGTTTATCGGGGCCAGGCTTTTACGAGCAGTACTTC. The chain employs TRBV28 and TRBJ2-7; the D call may be TRBD1 or TRBD2 (5 bases each). CDR1 and CDR2 from the germline V gene are MDHEN and SYDVKM. The CDR3 loop spans 15 amino acids. The V gene lost 1 base and the J gene lost 4 bases, with 14 bases spanning the gap.

The CDR3 here is CASSFFRENEQFF. CDR3 DNA: TGTGCCAGCAGTTTTTTTCGGGAGAATGAGCAGTTCTTC. This chain connects TRBV12-3 or TRBV12-4 to TRBJ2-1; possibly TRBD2 for D (6 bases). Trimming shortened V by 3 bases and J by 7 bases, and 10 bases separated the two germline ends. This CDR3 is built from 13 residues.

About this clonotype: A single base separates this from a much larger clone, so it may be a read error. The V call is TRBV20-1, the J call TRBJ2-1; tentatively, D is TRBD2 (5 bases). Trimming removed 6 bases from V and 4 bases from J, with 19 bases in between. CDR1 and CDR2 (germline): DFQATT, SNEGSKA (reference sequence). The CDR3 has 15 amino acids. The CDR3 sequence is CSARRSGSRYNEQFF. CDR3 in DNA: TGCAGTGCGAGGCGATCGGGAAGCCGTTACAATGAGCAGTTCTTC.

The chain is built from TRBV19 and TRBJ1-1; D is uncertain. The V gene's germline CDR1 is LNHDA and CDR2 SQIVND (reference sequence). The length of the CDR3 is 14 residues. V lost 7 bases to trimming and J lost 0 bases, with 12 bases between them. The CDR3 protein is CASTPGILNTEAFF. CDR3 coding DNA: TGTGCCAGTACCCCCGGGATTTTGAACACTGAAGCTTTCTTT.

There are a few counts of this clonotype. Here the CDR3 reads CASSLDWDGRDEKLFF. CDR3 coding DNA: TGTGCCAGCAGCTTAGATTGGGACGGTAGAGATGAAAAACTGTTTTTT. The chain recombines TRBV7-9 with TRBJ1-4; the D gene is possibly TRBD1 (5 bases). Trimming removed 1 base at V and 6 bases at J, with 15 bases between. The germline gives CDR1 SEHNR, CDR2 FQNEAQ (reference sequence). The CDR3 is made up of 16 amino acids.

This clonotype came up many times. The rearrangement joins TRBV19 to TRBJ1-6, with a possible D match to TRBD1 (6 bases). The germline gives CDR1 LNHDA, CDR2 SQIVND (reference sequence). This CDR3 has 13 amino acids. Trimming removed 5 bases from V and 7 bases from J, with 9 bases in between. The CDR3 loop is CASSSQGNSPLHF. CDR3 nucleotide sequence: TGTGCCAGTAGTTCCCAGGGGAATTCACCCCTCCACTTT.

As regards this clonotype: Relative to the germline gene, one junction end is altered; a read error may explain this. This chain connects TRBV5-4 to TRBJ1-2, with D perhaps matching TRBD1 (6 bases). Germline V lookup: CDR1 SGHNT, CDR2 YYREEE (reference sequence). The CDR3 is 14 residues long. CDR3 region: CASSRIQGKDGYTF. Written as DNA, the CDR3 is TGCGCCAGCAGCCGCATACAGGGAAAGGATGGCTACACCTTC.

Many counts were recorded for this clonotype. The V and J genes are TRBV20-1 and TRBJ2-3; D is ambiguous. Deletions cut 6 bases from V and 2 bases from J, with 12 bases between. CDR1 and CDR2 (germline): DFQATT, SNEGSKA (reference sequence). The CDR3 is 13 residues long. The CDR3 sequence is CSADPGLTDTQYF. The CDR3, as DNA: TGCAGTGCGGACCCGGGTCTCACAGATACGCAGTATTTT.

This clonotype was recorded a few times. The chain joins TRBV19 to TRBJ1-4; no firm D call. Trimming shortened V by 6 bases and J by 0 bases, and 5 bases separated the two germline ends. This CDR3 region has 13 residues. Per germline, CDR1 LNHDA and CDR2 SQIVND (reference sequence). The CDR3 spells CASRDTTNEKLFF. CDR3 nucleotides: TGTGCCAGTAGAGACACAACTAATGAAAAACTGTTTTTT.

Points on this clonotype: This may arise from a read error, as a much more abundant clone is one base away. DNA for the CDR3: TGTGCCAGCAGTTTATCCAGAGAAGGTTTCTTT. Amino acid sequence: CASSLSREGFF. This chain joins TRBV12-3 or TRBV12-4 and TRBJ1-1; D is unresolved. This CDR3 is built from 11 residues.